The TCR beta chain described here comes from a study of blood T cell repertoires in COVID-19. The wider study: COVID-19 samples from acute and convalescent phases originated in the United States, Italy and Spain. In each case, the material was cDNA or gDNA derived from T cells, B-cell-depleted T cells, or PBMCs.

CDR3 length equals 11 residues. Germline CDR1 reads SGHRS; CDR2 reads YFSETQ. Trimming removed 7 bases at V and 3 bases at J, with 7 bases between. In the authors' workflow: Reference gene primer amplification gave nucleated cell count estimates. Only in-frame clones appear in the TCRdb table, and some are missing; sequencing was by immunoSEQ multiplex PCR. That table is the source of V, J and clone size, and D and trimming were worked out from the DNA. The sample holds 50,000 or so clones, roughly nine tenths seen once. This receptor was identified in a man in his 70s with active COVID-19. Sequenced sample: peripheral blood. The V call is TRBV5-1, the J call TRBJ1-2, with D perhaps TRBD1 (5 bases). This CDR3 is CASGGDYGYTF. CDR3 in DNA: TGCGCCAGCGGAGGGGACTATGGCTACACCTTC. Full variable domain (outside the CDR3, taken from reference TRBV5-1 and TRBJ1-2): KAGVTQTPRYLIKTRGQQVTLSCSPISGHRSVSWYQQTPGQGLQFLFEYFSETQRNKGNFPGRFSGRQFSNSRSEMNVSTLELGDSALYLCASGGDYGYTFGSGTRLTVV.